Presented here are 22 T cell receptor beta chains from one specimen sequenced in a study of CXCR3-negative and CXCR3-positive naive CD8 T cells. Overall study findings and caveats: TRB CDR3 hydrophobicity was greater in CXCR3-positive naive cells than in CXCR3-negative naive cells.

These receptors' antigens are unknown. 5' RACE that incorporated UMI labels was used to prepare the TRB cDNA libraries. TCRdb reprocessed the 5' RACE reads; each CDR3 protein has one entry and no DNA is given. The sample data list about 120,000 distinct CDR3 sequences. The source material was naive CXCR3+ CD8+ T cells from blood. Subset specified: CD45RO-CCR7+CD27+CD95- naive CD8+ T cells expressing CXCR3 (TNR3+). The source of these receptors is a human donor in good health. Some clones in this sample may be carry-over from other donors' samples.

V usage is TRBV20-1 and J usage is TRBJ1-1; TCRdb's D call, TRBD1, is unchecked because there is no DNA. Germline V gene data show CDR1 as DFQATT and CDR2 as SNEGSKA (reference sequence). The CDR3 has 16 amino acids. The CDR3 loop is CSARAQTSPVWAEAFF.

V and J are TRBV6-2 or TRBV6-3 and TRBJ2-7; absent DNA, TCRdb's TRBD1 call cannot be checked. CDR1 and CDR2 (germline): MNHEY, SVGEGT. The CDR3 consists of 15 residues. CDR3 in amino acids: CASSTRGGGSYEQYF.

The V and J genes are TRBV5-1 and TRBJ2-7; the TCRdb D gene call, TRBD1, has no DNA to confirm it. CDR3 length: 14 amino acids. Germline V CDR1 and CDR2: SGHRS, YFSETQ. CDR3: CASSFSGGTYEQYF.

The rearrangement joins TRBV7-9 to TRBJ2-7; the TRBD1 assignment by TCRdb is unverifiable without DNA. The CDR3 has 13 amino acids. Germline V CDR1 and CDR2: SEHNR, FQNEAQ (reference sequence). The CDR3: CASTSPGRREQYF.

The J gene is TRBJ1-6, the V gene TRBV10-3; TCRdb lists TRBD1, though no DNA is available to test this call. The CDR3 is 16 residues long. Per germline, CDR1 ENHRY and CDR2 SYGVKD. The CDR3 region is CAISDVGEPSDSPLHF.

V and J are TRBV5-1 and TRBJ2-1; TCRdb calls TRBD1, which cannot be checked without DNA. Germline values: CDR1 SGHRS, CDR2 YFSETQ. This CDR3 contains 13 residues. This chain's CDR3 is CASTDRGYNEQFF.

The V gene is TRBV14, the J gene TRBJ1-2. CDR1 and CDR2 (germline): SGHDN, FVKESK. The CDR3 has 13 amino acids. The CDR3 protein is CASSPGKRYGYTF.

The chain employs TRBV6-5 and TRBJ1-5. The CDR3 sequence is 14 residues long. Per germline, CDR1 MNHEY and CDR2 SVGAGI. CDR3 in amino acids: CASSYGQGGQPQHF.

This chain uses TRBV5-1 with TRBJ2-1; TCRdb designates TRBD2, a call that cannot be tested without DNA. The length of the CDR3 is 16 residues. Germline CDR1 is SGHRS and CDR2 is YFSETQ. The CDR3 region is CASRVSSGRAGNEQFF.

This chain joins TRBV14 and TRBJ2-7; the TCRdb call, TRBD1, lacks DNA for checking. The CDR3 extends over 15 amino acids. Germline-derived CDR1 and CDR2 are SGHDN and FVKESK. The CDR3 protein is CASSQSGQGMYEQYF.

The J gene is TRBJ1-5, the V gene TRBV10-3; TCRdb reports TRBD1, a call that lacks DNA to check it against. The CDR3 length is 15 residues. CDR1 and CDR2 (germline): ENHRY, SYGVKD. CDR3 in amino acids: CAIAPGGQGDQPQHF.

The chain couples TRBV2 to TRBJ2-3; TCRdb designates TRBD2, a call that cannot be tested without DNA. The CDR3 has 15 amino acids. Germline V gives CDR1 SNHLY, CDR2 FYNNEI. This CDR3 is CASSTAGERGDTQYF.

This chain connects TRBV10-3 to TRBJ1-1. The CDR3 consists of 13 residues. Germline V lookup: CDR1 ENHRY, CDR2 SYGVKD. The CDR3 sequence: CAISPAGNAEAFF.

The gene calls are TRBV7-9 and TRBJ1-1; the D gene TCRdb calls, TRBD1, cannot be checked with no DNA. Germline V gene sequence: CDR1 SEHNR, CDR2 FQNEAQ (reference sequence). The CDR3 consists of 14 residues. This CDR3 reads CASSGLTGLTEAFF. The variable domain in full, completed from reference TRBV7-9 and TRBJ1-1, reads DTGVSQNPRHKITKRGQNVTFRCDPISEHNRLYWYRQTLGQGPEFLTYFQNEAQLEKSRLLSDRFSAERPKGSFSTLEIQRTEQGDSAMYLCASSGLTGLTEAFFGQGTRLTVV.

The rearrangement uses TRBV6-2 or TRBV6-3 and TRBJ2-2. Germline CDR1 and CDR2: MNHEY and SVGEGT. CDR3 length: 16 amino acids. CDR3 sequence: CASNLTPTSLTEELFF.

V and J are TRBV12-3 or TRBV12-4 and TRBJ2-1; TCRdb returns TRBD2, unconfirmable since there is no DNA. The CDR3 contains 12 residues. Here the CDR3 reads CASTLLAVEQFF.

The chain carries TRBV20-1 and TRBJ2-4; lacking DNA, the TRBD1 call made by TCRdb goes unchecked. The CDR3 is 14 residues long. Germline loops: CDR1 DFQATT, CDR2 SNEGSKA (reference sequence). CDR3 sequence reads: CSARNRGIQNIQYF.

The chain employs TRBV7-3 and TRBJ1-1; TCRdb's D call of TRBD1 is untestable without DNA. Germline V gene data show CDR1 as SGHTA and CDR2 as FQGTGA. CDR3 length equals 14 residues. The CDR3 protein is CASSPDRPDTEAFF. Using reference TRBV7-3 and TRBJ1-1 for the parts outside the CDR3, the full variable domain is GAGVSQTPSNKVTEKGKYVELRCDPISGHTALYWYRQSLGQGPEFLIYFQGTGAADDSGLPNDRFFAVRPEGSVSTLKIQRTERGDSAVYLCASSPDRPDTEAFFGQGTRLTVV.

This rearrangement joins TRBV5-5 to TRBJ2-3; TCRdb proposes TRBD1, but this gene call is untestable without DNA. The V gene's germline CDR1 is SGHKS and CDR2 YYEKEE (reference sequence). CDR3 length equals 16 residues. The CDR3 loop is CASSPQGGLVTDTQYF.

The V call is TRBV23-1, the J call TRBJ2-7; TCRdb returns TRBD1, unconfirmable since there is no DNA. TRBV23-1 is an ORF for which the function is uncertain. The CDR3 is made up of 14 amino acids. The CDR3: CASSQPGQIFEQYF.

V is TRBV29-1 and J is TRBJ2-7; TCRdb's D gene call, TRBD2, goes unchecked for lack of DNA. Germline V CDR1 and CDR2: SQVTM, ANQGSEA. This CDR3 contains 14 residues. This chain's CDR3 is CSVEPLAGVYEQYF.

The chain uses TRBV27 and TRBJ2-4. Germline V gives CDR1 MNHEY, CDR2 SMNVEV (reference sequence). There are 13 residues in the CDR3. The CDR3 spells CASSLSGIGIQYF.